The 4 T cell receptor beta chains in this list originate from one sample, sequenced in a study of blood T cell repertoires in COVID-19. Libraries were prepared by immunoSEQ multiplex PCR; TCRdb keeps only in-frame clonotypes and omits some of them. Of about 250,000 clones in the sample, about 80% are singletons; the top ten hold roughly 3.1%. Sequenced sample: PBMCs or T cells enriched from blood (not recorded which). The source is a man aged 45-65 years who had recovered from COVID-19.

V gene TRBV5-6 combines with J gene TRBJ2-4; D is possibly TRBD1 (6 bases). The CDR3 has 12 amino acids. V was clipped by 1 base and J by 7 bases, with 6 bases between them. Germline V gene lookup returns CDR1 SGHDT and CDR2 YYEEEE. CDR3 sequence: CASSLQGNIQYF. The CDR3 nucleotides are TGTGCCAGCAGCTTGCAGGGGAACATTCAGTACTTC.

The CDR3 DNA is TGTGCCAGCAGCGTAGCCGGGACTAGCGGGGATGAGCAGTTCTTC. Amino acids: CASSVAGTSGDEQFF. The chain recombines TRBV9 with TRBJ2-1; the match to TRBD2 covers 13 bases. Trimming took 0 bases from V and 8 from J; bases not matched to a gene: 2. This CDR3 contains 15 residues. Germline V gene lookup returns CDR1 SGDLS and CDR2 YYNGEE.

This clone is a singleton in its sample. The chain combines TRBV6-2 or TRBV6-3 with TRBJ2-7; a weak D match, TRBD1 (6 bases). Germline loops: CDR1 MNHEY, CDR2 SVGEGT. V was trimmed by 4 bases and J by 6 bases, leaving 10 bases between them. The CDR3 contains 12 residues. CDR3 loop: CASSSRGSEQYF. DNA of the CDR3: TGTGCCAGCAGTTCCAGGGGAAGCGAGCAGTACTTC.

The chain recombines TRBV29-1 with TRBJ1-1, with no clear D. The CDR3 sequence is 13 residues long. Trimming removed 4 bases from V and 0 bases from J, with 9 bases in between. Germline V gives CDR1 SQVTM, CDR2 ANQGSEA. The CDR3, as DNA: TGCAGCGTTGTAAGTCAGATGAACACTGAAGCTTTCTTT. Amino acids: CSVVSQMNTEAFF.